This TCR beta chain was recorded in a study of shared T cell receptors in the human thymus. The CDR3 is 14 residues long. With V trimmed by 6 bases and J by 0 bases, 6 bases remained unmatched. The germline gives CDR1 SQVTM, CDR2 ANQGSEA. Sequencing was performed with immunoSEQ multiplex PCR; in TCRdb, only in-frame clones are kept and a portion is missing. In the table there are 500,000 to 550,000 clones, approximately 80% of which are singletons. The same data also went into a second study, on human thymus T cells.

Source material: thymocytes. The origin of this receptor is a boy less than two years old with a congenital heart defect. The V and J genes are TRBV29-1 and TRBJ2-3; 7 nucleotides agree with TRBD2. The CDR3 loop is CSVGGIGSTDTQYF. The CDR3 DNA follows: TGCAGCGTGGGGGGGATAGGCAGCACAGATACGCAGTATTTT.